This TCR beta chain was identified during a study of response to subunit inactivated influenza vaccine. Whole-study results and caveats: The authors put forward the suggestion that each seasonal influenza vaccination may bring in only a limited number of new T cells.

TCRdb reprocessed the RT-PCR reads via MiXCR and lists one record per CDR3 protein. The sample yields 700,000 to 900,000 distinct CDR3 sequences, around 20% seen once. This clonotype was observed at least ten times. Its cognate antigen is unknown. The CDR3 is made up of 16 amino acids. V lost 5 bases, J lost 4 bases, and 14 bases stayed unmatched. In germline, CDR1 is SQVTM, CDR2 ANQGSEA. The TCR originated in a man aged 45-65 years who received an inactivated influenza vaccine. V gene TRBV29-1 combines with J gene TRBJ2-1; 7 positions match TRBD1. The sample in question was PBMCs from blood, obtained less than 6 days after vaccination. The DNA for the CDR3 is TGCAGCGTTCTCTCCTCCCGGGACAGCAAATACAATGAGCAGTTCTTC. Its protein is CSVLSSRDSKYNEQFF.